Listed below are T cell receptor beta chains from one sample, sequenced in a study of graft-versus-host responses after intestinal transplantation. Profiling relied on immunoSEQ multiplex PCR, and the TCRdb table lists in-frame clones only, not all of them. The sample records over 75,000 clones, 88% being singletons. These TCRs' antigens remain unknown. Sequenced material: unstimulated CD4+ T cells sorted from spleen or lymph node cells, taken before transplant. The receptors were gathered from a human donor who was the organ donor for an intestinal transplant. Both conserved end residues are part of each CDR3. D genes are given only for firm matches. Expanded clones get a size class; other rows say once, few or many, or leave the size out.

D gene,clone size,V gene,J gene,CDR3 DNA,CDR3 protein
TRBD1,.,TRBV20-1,TRBJ2-7,TGCAGTGCTAAAGGGACAGCCGAGCAGTACTTC,CSAKGTAEQYF
TRBD2,.,TRBV5-4,TRBJ2-1,TGTGCCAGCAGCGGATTGGGACTAGGCAATGAGCAGTTCTTC,CASSGLGLGNEQFF
TRBD1,few,TRBV5-5,TRBJ2-1,TGTGCCAGCAGCTTGGCGGGGACAGGGGGTTACAATGAGCAGTTCTTC,CASSLAGTGGYNEQFF
TRBD2,.,TRBV6-1,TRBJ2-7,TGTGCCAGCAGTGTACGACTAGCGGACTACGAGCAGTACTTC,CASSVRLADYEQYF
TRBD1,.,TRBV5-8,TRBJ2-7,TGTGCCAGCAGCCGGGACGCGACAGGGGCTTCCTACGAGCAGTACTTC,CASSRDATGASYEQYF
TRBD1,.,TRBV7-2,TRBJ2-2,TGTGCCAGCAGCCGGGACAGAAACGGGGAGCTGTTTTTT,CASSRDRNGELFF
.,.,TRBV19,TRBJ2-4,TGTGCCAGTAATGGTGGGGGCCCCACCATTCAGTACTTC,CASNGGGPTIQYF
TRBD1,.,TRBV7-8,TRBJ2-6,TGTGCCAGCAGTCTTCTTGGACAGGGGGGAGCCAACGTCCTGACTTTC,CASSLLGQGGANVLTF
TRBD2,once,TRBV7-3,TRBJ2-1,TGTGCCAGCAGTTCACCGGGACTAGCGTCGTACAATGAGCAGTTCTTC,CASSSPGLASYNEQFF
.,.,TRBV7-9,TRBJ1-1,TGTGCCAGCAGCTTAGTCCACGGGAACACTGAAGCTTTCTTT,CASSLVHGNTEAFF
.,.,TRBV11-2,TRBJ2-5,TGTGCCAGCAGCTTCAACTCATGGGAGACCCAGTACTTC,CASSFNSWETQYF
.,.,TRBV4-1,TRBJ1-4,TGCGCCAGCAGCCAAGTCCAGGGGTTCTCTGAAAAACTGTTTTTT,CASSQVQGFSEKLFF
TRBD1,.,TRBV4-1,TRBJ2-5,TGCGCCAGCAGCCCATTCGGACAGGGTGGGGAGACCCAGTACTTC,CASSPFGQGGETQYF
.,.,TRBV12-1,TRBJ2-1,TGTGCCAGCAGCTACCGGGTCCGTGGTCGTCTGTTCTTC,CASSYRVRGRLFF
.,.,TRBV18,TRBJ2-1,TGTGCCAGCTCACGACTAGTTTCCCAAAGCTACAATGAGCAGTTCTTC,CASSRLVSQSYNEQFF
.,.,TRBV9,TRBJ2-1,TGTGCCAGCAGCGTAGAGTCTAGTCTGAATGAGCAGTTCTTC,CASSVESSLNEQFF
.,.,TRBV20-1,TRBJ2-7,TGCAGTGCGCCGCAGGGTGGCGAGCAGTACTTC,CSAPQGGEQYF
.,.,TRBV28,TRBJ1-1,TGTGCCAGCAGTTGGCCAGGGGACACTGAAGCTTTCTTT,CASSWPGDTEAFF
.,.,TRBV11-3,TRBJ2-3,TGTGCCAGCAGCCCACAGGGTACCCCCACAGATACGCAGTATTTT,CASSPQGTPTDTQYF
.,.,TRBV9,TRBJ1-5,TGTGCCAGCAGCCCCGCTACGGGTGAGGGTCAGCCCCAGCATTTT,CASSPATGEGQPQHF
.,once,TRBV4-1,TRBJ1-6,TGCGCCAGCAGCCCGGGACGGAGGGACCTTAATTCACCCCTCCACTTT,CASSPGRRDLNSPLHF
.,.,TRBV6-1,TRBJ1-1,TGTGCCAGCAGTGGGGGAGGGACGGGGAACGCTGAAGCTTTCTTT,CASSGGGTGNAEAFF
.,.,TRBV10-3,TRBJ2-3,TGTGCCATCCGAGAGGGAGGCACAGATACGCAGTATTTT,CAIREGGTDTQYF
.,.,TRBV2,TRBJ1-2,TGTGCCAGCAGTGAAGGGGCCTATGGCTACACCTTC,CASSEGAYGYTF
.,.,TRBV19,TRBJ1-1,TGTGCCAGTAATTTTCAGGGGCTGAACACTGAAGCTTTCTTT,CASNFQGLNTEAFF
.,.,TRBV5-1,TRBJ2-3,TGCGCCAGCAGCTTGTGGGGGGTGGGTCCTACACCAGATACGCAGTATTTT,CASSLWGVGPTPDTQYF
TRBD2,.,TRBV19,TRBJ2-5,TGTGCCAGTAGTACCGTGCGGGAGGGCTCGGGCGAGACCCAGTACTTC,CASSTVREGSGETQYF
.,.,TRBV21-1,TRBJ2-1,TGTGCCAGCACCAATTGCGGGACTAGCGGGTACAATGAGCAGTTCTTC,CASTNCGTSGYNEQFF
TRBD1,.,TRBV4-1,TRBJ1-2,TGCGCCAGCAGCTCTGGACAGGGCCAAATCTATGGCTACACCTTC,CASSSGQGQIYGYTF
.,.,TRBV2,TRBJ1-1,TGTGCCAGCACGACAGAAACCAACACTGAAGCTTTCTTT,CASTTETNTEAFF
.,once,TRBV7-9,TRBJ1-2,TGTGCCAGCAGCGGACGATTTGGCAGGGGCTATGGCTACACCTTC,CASSGRFGRGYGYTF
TRBD1,few,TRBV5-4,TRBJ1-6,TGTGCCAGCAGCCCCAGATGGACAGGGGAGAATTCACCCCTCCACTTT,CASSPRWTGENSPLHF
TRBD1,.,TRBV28,TRBJ2-7,TGTGCCAGCAGTCCCGGGACAGGGGTACGAGAGCAGTACTTC,CASSPGTGVREQYF
.,.,TRBV19,TRBJ2-1,TGTGCCACTAATCGGAGCCCCCTCACTAGTGGGGGCCTCAATGAGCAGTTCTTC,CATNRSPLTSGGLNEQFF
TRBD2,.,TRBV19,TRBJ2-1,TGTGCCAGTAGTATAATAGCGGGAGGTGGGTCACAGTTCTTC,CASSIIAGGGSQFF
TRBD1,few,TRBV6-5,TRBJ1-2,TGTGCCAGCAGTTATAGGGACAGGATAGCTAACTATGGCTACACCTTC,CASSYRDRIANYGYTF
.,.,TRBV29-1,TRBJ2-1,TGCAGCGTTGAAGATTTTGGGGGCGAAGACAATGAGCAGTTCTTC,CSVEDFGGEDNEQFF
.,.,TRBV18,TRBJ2-7,TGTGCCAGCTCAAATACAACCGGGAGCTACGAGCAGTACTTC,CASSNTTGSYEQYF
.,.,TRBV30,TRBJ1-6,TGTGCCTGTCAACGGGAGGGGCCTTATAATTCACCCCTCCACTTT,CACQREGPYNSPLHF